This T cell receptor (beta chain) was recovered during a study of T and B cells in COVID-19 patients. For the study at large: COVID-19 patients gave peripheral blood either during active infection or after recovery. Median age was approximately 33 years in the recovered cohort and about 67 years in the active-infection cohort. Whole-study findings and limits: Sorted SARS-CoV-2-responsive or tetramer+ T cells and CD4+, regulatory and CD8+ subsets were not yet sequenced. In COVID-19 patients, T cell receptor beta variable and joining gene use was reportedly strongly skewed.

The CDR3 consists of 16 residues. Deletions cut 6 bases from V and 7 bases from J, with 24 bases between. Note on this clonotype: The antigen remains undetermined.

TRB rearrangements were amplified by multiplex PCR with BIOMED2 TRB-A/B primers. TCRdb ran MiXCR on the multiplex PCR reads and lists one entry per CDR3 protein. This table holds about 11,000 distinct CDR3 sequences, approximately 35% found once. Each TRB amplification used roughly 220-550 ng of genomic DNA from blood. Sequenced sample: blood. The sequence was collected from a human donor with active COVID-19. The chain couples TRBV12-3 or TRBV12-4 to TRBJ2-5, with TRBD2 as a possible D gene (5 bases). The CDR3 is CASSLRGRLNLATQYF. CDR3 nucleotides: TGTGCCAGCAGCCTCCGGGGTCGACTAAACTTGGCGACCCAGTACTTC.